The text below deals with one T cell receptor (beta chain). What antigen it recognizes has not been identified. No base quality values were provided; no much bigger clone lies one nucleotide off. Library preparation was by the immunoSEQ multiplex PCR assay. About 10^5 TCR templates per sample were assayed by the deep sequencing platform. Genomic DNA extracted from sorted T cells was used for TCRbeta CDR3 sequencing. Turning to the authors' computational methods: The R programming language was used for clonal analysis of TCRbeta CDR3 data. Alloreactive CD4+ and CD8+ clones were defined by comparing unstimulated samples with post-reaction CFSE-low samples. By matching sequences to the repertoires of sorted unstimulated Treg and non-Treg cells, each alloreactive CD4+ clone was assigned a regulatory or non-regulatory origin. What TCRdb holds here is the immuneACCESS table cut down to in-frame rearrangements. Part of the clones is not present; checked against another copy, under half of the missing clones reflect an unresolved V gene, and the others are unexplained. V, J and clone size are taken as reported in that table, and D and trimming were inferred from the DNA itself. The sample contains 62,000 or so clones, 70% to 90% of them found a single time. The ten largest make up more than 3.5% of the sample.

Between the V and J ends, shortened by 0 bases and 0 bases respectively, the junction contains 6 bases. Taken from the germline V gene, the CDR1 and CDR2 loops are SGHDT and YYEEEE. Including cysteine and phenylalanine, the CDR3 has 14 amino acids. Of all the DNA, just the CDR3 is kept, 42 bases in frame from base 1. The data belong to a study of siplizumab effects on memory and regulatory T cells (dated by TCRdb to about 2019). A note on the overall study: The effect of the anti-CD2 antibody siplizumab on alloreactive T-cell subsets was examined in allogeneic mixed lymphocyte reactions constructed from human PBMCs. What the research found in general, with its limitations: Siplizumab significantly lowered the cumulative frequency of alloreactive sequences that could be traced to unstimulated CD4+ memory T cells. In reactions with siplizumab, an average of roughly 70% of mappable alloreactive CD4+ clones were Treg-derived, compared with around 30% in control reactions. Unstimulated naive T cells appeared more diverse than memory T cells, and naive cells seemed to contribute substantially to the alloresponse. Because sequences below about 10^-5 frequency were poorly captured, only a minor fraction of alloreactive clones could be mapped to unstimulated subsets. A naive or memory phenotype could not be assigned to roughly 75-95% of proliferating CD4+ or CD8+ clones. Whether proliferating Tregs from siplizumab cultures were suppressive was not functionally confirmed.

Unstimulated CD4+ memory cells were also sequenced in three donor pairs, together with CD4+ naive, CD8+ TEMRA, CD8+ naive and CD8+ effector memory subsets. Sorted unstimulated T cells and proliferating T cells recovered from mixed lymphocyte reactions underwent TCRbeta CDR3 sequencing. Fresh whole blood from over 8 HLA-typed healthy donors was used to isolate PBMCs. Sample: memory CD4+ T cells sorted from blood. The cell subset or site label of this sample denotes: unstimulated CD4+ memory T cells. The receptor comes from a human donor in good health. The chain joins TRBV5-6 to TRBJ1-1, with the D gene uncertain. The CDR3 loop reads CASSLVTLNTEAFF. In nucleotides, the sequence is TGTGCCAGCAGCTTGGTCACGTTGAACACTGAAGCTTTCTTT. With all but the CDR3 taken from the reference TRBV5-6 and TRBJ1-1 genes, the full variable domain is: DAGVTQSPTHLIKTRGQQVTLRCSPKSGHDTVSWYQQALGQGPQFIFQYYEEEERQRGNFPDRFSGHQFPNYSSELNVNALLLGDSALYLCASSLVTLNTEAFFGQGTRLTVV.